These 14 T cell receptor beta chains came from one sample sequenced in a study of CD8 T cells in Susac syndrome. RNA in amounts of roughly 0.45 to 1 ug was reverse transcribed with random hexamers. In TCRdb, the immunoSEQ multiplex PCR reads were re-called with MiXCR into one record per CDR3 protein. The sample records under 90,000 distinct CDR3 sequences, roughly 94% being singletons. Sequenced input: CD8+ T cells from PBMCs. Source of these receptors: a human donor with Susac syndrome.

The rearrangement links TRBV28 to TRBJ2-7; TRBD2 is a possible D gene (5 bases). Trimming stripped 5 bases from V and 2 bases from J, with 13 bases between. The CDR3 extends over 14 amino acids. Germline V gives CDR1 MDHEN, CDR2 SYDVKM. The CDR3 loop is CASSRRLDPYEQYF. DNA of the CDR3: TGTGCCAGCAGTCGGAGGCTAGATCCCTACGAGCAGTACTTC.

This chain links TRBV9 with TRBJ1-2; D is perhaps TRBD1 (5 bases). V was pared by 0 bases and J by 4 bases, with 10 bases between. This CDR3 region has 14 residues. The germline V gene has CDR1 SGDLS and CDR2 YYNGEE. This chain's CDR3 is CASSVAQGGYGYTF. As DNA, the CDR3 is TGTGCCAGCAGCGTAGCTCAGGGAGGCTATGGCTACACCTTC.

The chain joins TRBV27 to TRBJ2-6; D not resolved. Deletions cut 5 bases from V and 0 bases from J, with 11 bases between. The CDR3 runs 16 residues. CDR1 is MNHEY and CDR2 is SMNVEV in the germline V gene (reference sequence). The CDR3 sequence: CASSDGPSSGANVLTF. CDR3 nucleotide sequence: TGTGCCAGCAGTGATGGTCCGAGCTCTGGGGCCAACGTCCTGACTTTC.

The sample holds one count of this clonotype. V gene TRBV6-2 or TRBV6-3 combines with J gene TRBJ2-7; D is perhaps TRBD2 (5 bases). Trimming shortened V by 5 bases and J by 3 bases, and 14 bases separated the two germline ends. Germline V gene lookup returns CDR1 MNHEY and CDR2 SVGEGT. There are 14 residues in the CDR3. The CDR3 protein is CASSPLAGIYEQYF. The CDR3 DNA reads TGTGCCAGCAGTCCCCTGGCGGGCATCTACGAGCAGTACTTC.

This clonotype occurred once. In nucleotides, the CDR3 is TGCAGTGCTCTCACAGGAAGGGGTTACAATGAGCAGTTCTTC. It encodes CSALTGRGYNEQFF. The genes are TRBV20-1 and TRBJ2-1, with D tentatively TRBD1 (5 bases). V gave up 5 bases and J gave up 4 bases, with 15 bases separating them. This CDR3 is built from 14 residues. Germline CDR1 is DFQATT and CDR2 is SNEGSKA (reference sequence).

The chain uses TRBV4-1 and TRBJ2-1; TRBD2 matches at 11 bases. After removal of 2 bases from V and 2 bases from J, the junction contained 2 bases not matched to a gene. The length of the CDR3 is 16 residues. Per germline, CDR1 MGHRA and CDR2 YSYEKL. The CDR3 DNA follows: TGCGCCAGCAGCCAACCGGGACTAGCGGCCTACAATGAGCAGTTCTTC. Residues: CASSQPGLAAYNEQFF.

The rearrangement joins TRBV19 to TRBJ1-4, with 7 bases aligning to TRBD1. Germline V CDR1 and CDR2: LNHDA, SQIVND (reference sequence). This CDR3 has 15 amino acids. V lost 3 bases, J lost 6 bases, and 7 bases stayed unmatched. DNA for the CDR3: TGTGCCAGTAGTATCTACAGGGGAGGAGATGAAAAACTGTTTTTT. It is translated as CASSIYRGGDEKLFF.

The rearrangement joins TRBV14 to TRBJ2-7; D is possibly TRBD1 (6 bases). This CDR3 spans 14 amino acids. V gave up 1 base and J gave up 5 bases, with 12 bases separating them. In germline, CDR1 is SGHDN, CDR2 FVKESK. CDR3: CASSQGQVWNEQYF. In DNA form, the CDR3 reads TGTGCCAGCAGCCAAGGACAGGTTTGGAACGAGCAGTACTTC.

The J gene is TRBJ1-1, the V gene TRBV5-1; possibly TRBD1 for D (5 bases). Trimming cost V 7 bases and J 2 bases, with 21 bases left between them. CDR1 SGHRS and CDR2 YFSETQ come from the germline V gene. The CDR3 covers 16 residues. This chain's CDR3 is CASQQFPPGSNTEAFF. The CDR3 DNA reads as TGCGCCAGCCAGCAGTTTCCTCCAGGGTCCAACACTGAAGCTTTCTTT.

The V and J genes are TRBV5-6 and TRBJ2-6; D is possibly TRBD2 (5 bases). Trimming pared 7 bases from V and 2 bases from J, leaving 10 bases between. The CDR3 consists of 14 residues. Germline CDR1 is SGHDT and CDR2 is YYEEEE. The CDR3 spells CASGEGTGANVLTF. In nucleotides, the CDR3 is TGTGCCAGCGGAGAGGGTACTGGGGCCAACGTCCTGACTTTC. Full variable domain (rest looked up from reference TRBV5-6 and TRBJ2-6): DAGVTQSPTHLIKTRGQQVTLRCSPKSGHDTVSWYQQALGQGPQFIFQYYEEEERQRGNFPDRFSGHQFPNYSSELNVNALLLGDSALYLCASGEGTGANVLTFGAGSRLTVL.

This chain connects TRBV4-1 to TRBJ1-5; 9 nucleotides agree with TRBD1. With 2 bases clipped from V and 10 bases from J, the junction kept 9 bases outside the gene matches. Germline CDR1 and CDR2: MGHRA and YSYEKL. The CDR3 loop spans 15 amino acids. CDR3 DNA sequence: TGCGCCAGCAGCCAACAACCGGGACAGGGTAACCCCCAGCATTTT. Protein sequence: CASSQQPGQGNPQHF.

J is TRBJ2-1 and V is TRBV6-2 or TRBV6-3; 8 nucleotides match TRBD2. The ends lost 10 bases at V and 10 bases at J; junction bases unmatched: 12. The CDR3 consists of 13 residues. CDR1 and CDR2 (germline): MNHEY, SVGEGT. This CDR3 reads CATSPRSGGEQFF. CDR3 bases: TGTGCCACTTCACCGAGGAGCGGGGGCGAGCAGTTCTTC.

This clonotype has a single count. CDR3 loop: CASSLLLGPSYNEQFF. The CDR3 DNA reads TGTGCCAGCAGCTTATTACTCGGGCCCTCCTACAATGAGCAGTTCTTC. The rearrangement uses TRBV7-6 and TRBJ2-1; D not resolved. V lost 2 bases, J lost 0 bases, and 11 bases lay in between. Germline loops: CDR1 SGHVS, CDR2 FNYEAQ. The CDR3 extends over 16 amino acids.

This clonotype was seen more than once but under ten times. The V gene is TRBV27, the J gene TRBJ1-1, with D unclear. V lost 1 base to trimming and J lost 1 base, with 4 bases between them. CDR1 and CDR2 from the germline V gene are MNHEY and SMNVEV (reference sequence). This CDR3 is built from 13 residues. CDR3 bases: TGTGCCAGCAGTTTATGGGGGAACACTGAAGCTTTCTTT. Protein sequence: CASSLWGNTEAFF.